This TCR beta chain appears in the sequencing data of a study of blood T cells in healthy people across ages. Whole-study findings and limits: Total diversity from one million sequenced T cells was likely underestimated. Long-lived donors exceeded aged donors in naive CD4+ cells and diversity.

There were healthy Caucasian individuals from Russia, aged about 6 to 100, serving as donors. This CDR3 contains 16 residues. Germline V gene sequence: CDR1 SGHTA, CDR2 FQGNSA. V was clipped by 3 bases and J by 4 bases, with 18 bases between them. Through a sample-barcoded 5' primer and a J-beta primer mix, a second PCR was run for roughly 7 to 11 cycles. Every cDNA was tagged by a template-switch adaptor with 12 random nucleotides. Via MiXCR, TCRdb re-called the 5' RACE reads, giving one row per CDR3 protein. Found here are around 690,000 distinct CDR3 sequences, around three fifths of them singletons; the top ten hold over 30%. The table lists this clonotype with many counts. Antigen specificity is unknown.

Sequenced material: blood. This TCR was recovered from a man aged 60 to 69 in good health. This chain connects TRBV7-2 to TRBJ1-2; possible D gene TRBD1, 5 bases. The CDR3 is CASSFNSGSFAYGYTF. In DNA, the CDR3 is TGTGCCAGCAGCTTCAATTCAGGGTCGTTTGCCTATGGCTACACCTTC.